Detailed here is one TCR beta chain. This clonotype was found many times. Its target antigen remains unknown. No base quality information exists; no much larger clone differs at one position. The CDR3 covers 16 residues, taking in both the cysteine and the phenylalanine. The DNA shown is the 48-base CDR3, in frame from base 1. From V the trimming removes 5 bases and from J it removes 4 bases, while the gene matches leave 8 bases of the junction unaccounted for. The data belong to a study of T cells in Graves' hyperthyroidism and ophthalmopathy (dated by TCRdb to the late 2010s). With respect to the entire study: Peripheral blood samples were taken at initial diagnosis, before any treatment was given. An independent validation cohort of 18 to 20 hyperthyroidism patients and about 15 patients who later progressed to ophthalmopathy tested prospective prediction of ophthalmopathy. Thyroid tissue and blood T-cell repertoires from about six Graves' hyperthyroidism patients were also compared in the study. For training and testing, the roughly 100 patients in the discovery cohort were randomly divided in a 7:3 ratio. To identify distinguishing TCR V-J signatures, a discovery cohort of some 99 patients was used, comprising 43 with Graves' ophthalmopathy and 57 with stable Graves' hyperthyroidism. According to the paper, TCR Vbeta CDR3 sequencing was carried out on 135 peripheral blood samples, which came from 40 to 45 ophthalmopathy, 80 or so hyperthyroidism and 17 progressor patients. After blood sampling, hyperthyroidism patients were treated with methimazole at a starting dose of 30 mg daily, and ophthalmopathy patients were treated with high-dose intravenous methylprednisolone.

TCR beta CDR3 regions were amplified from RNA transcripts. A first-round RT-PCR of the TCR CDR3 used the HTBI primer set with the Qiagen OneStep RT-PCR kit. The libraries were constructed in a second round of multiplex PCR and then size-selected and purified. Paired-end sequencing of the libraries was performed with 100 bp reads on an Illumina HiSeq2000. Regarding the original processing steps: Raw data were processed with SOAPnuke, discarding reads with adapters, uncalled bases, mean Phred below 15, or no exact constant-primer or identifier match. High-quality paired reads were merged with COPE v1.2.5, and unique nucleotide sequences were defined as clonotypes. MiTCR v1.1 was used to align clonotypes to the IMGT TRBV, TRBD and TRBJ reference segments. Only V-J combinations with frequency above 0.0001, covering 99.2% of repertoires, were analysed. A TCS score was defined as the ratio between F50 (clonal expansion) and ExV (chaos), using BLOSUM62-based TCRdist between CDR3 peptides within each V-J. Welch's t-statistics and random forest reduced 500 to 550 V-J features to fewer than 15, which were used in a naive Bayes classifier (R e1071). In TCRdb, the public reads were trimmed at Q25 with fastp and aligned with MiXCR, with productive beta chains retained. Rows are combined by CDR3 protein, so each entry shows the most common genes and DNA. TCRdb's processing, not the study's, gives the V and J calls here. This sample gives fewer than 800,000 distinct CDR3 sequences in total; over 15% of them show up just once. In total, the top ten clones hold roughly 8% of the sample.

Overall study results and their limits: In validation, progression to ophthalmopathy was predicted by the model with 70% to 71% sensitivity and 72.22% specificity, a median of around 5.9 months before onset. Most expanded thyroid clonotypes (frequency above 0.001) were also detected in blood, suggesting blood repertoires may reflect thyroid immune responses. Sample size was not statistically predetermined, and investigators were not blinded to group allocation. A model built on a 13 V-J signature distinguished ophthalmopathy from stable hyperthyroidism, reaching 85% to 90% sensitivity and around 81% specificity in cross-validation and 80%/75% in testing.

Stable Graves' hyperthyroidism was defined as the absence of progression to ophthalmopathy over 18 months of follow-up. Hyperthyroidism patients were newly diagnosed, with disease duration under 2 months, and aged 18 to 65 years. Exclusion was applied to patients with uncontrolled infections, other autoimmune diseases, pregnancy or lactation. Diagnoses were established on the basis of clinical symptoms, serum thyroxine and TRAb, thyroid ultrasound, and orbital computed tomography. PBMCs were isolated from approximately 10 ml of fresh peripheral blood by Ficoll-Paque density gradient centrifugation. Trizol reagent was used to extract total RNA, and RNA quality was then checked on an Agilent 2100 Bioanalyzer.

The rearrangement combines TRBV12-3 or TRBV12-4 with TRBJ2-2; 9 central nucleotides agree with TRBD2. The TCR comes from a man younger than 35 with Graves' hyperthyroidism. What was sequenced was blood. The sequenced DNA is TGTGCCAGCAGTCAAGGGGCGGGAGGGGGCACCGGGGAGCTGTTTTTT. This gives the protein CASSQGAGGGTGELFF.